The 5 T cell receptor beta chains in this list originate from one sample, sequenced in a study of T cells in Graves' hyperthyroidism and ophthalmopathy. From RNA transcripts, TCR beta CDR3 regions were amplified. First-round RT-PCR with HTBI primers amplified the TCR CDR3 region. From the multiplex PCR reads, TCRdb called clonotypes with MiXCR, one entry per CDR3 protein. The table includes nearly 600,000 distinct CDR3 sequences, around 14% detected once. The source material was blood. The receptors shown here come from a young woman with Graves' ophthalmopathy.

This clonotype was observed at least ten times. The V and J genes are TRBV6-1 and TRBJ1-1; 7 bases align to TRBD1. The trim removed 5 bases at V and 1 base at J, leaving 10 bases unmatched. CDR1 is MNHNS, CDR2 SASEGT, per germline. CDR3 length equals 16 residues. The CDR3 coding sequence is TGTGCCAGCAGTACGACAGGGATATCGTCGAACACTGAAGCTTTCTTT. Translated, it gives CASSTTGISSNTEAFF.

This clonotype has only a few counts. This rearrangement joins TRBV2 to TRBJ2-6; D is perhaps TRBD2 (6 bases). This CDR3 is built from 15 residues. V lost 9 bases, J lost 0 bases, and 12 bases lay in between. Germline V lookup: CDR1 SNHLY, CDR2 FYNNEI. The CDR3 DNA follows: TGTGCCAGTACCAGGCGGGGCTCTGGGGCCAACGTCCTGACTTTC. Protein: CASTRRGSGANVLTF.

The J gene is TRBJ2-7, the V gene TRBV30; D may correspond to TRBD1 or TRBD2 (7 bases each). The CDR3 has 13 amino acids. V lost 3 bases, J lost 5 bases, and 14 bases lay in between. Germline CDR1 reads GTSNPN; CDR2 reads SVGIG (reference sequence). The chain's CDR3 is CAWSRGGYDEQYF. In DNA form, the CDR3 reads TGTGCCTGGAGCAGGGGGGGTTACGACGAGCAGTACTTC.

This clonotype has only a few counts. A much larger clone lies one base from this, so it may be a read error. The chain links TRBV3-1 to TRBJ2-7; D gene unclear. The germline V gene encodes CDR1 LGHDT and CDR2 YNNKEL (reference sequence). Between the trimmed V and J ends, which lost 2 bases and 5 bases, there was a span of 10 bases. The CDR3 loop spans 13 amino acids. CDR3 sequence: CASSQFEANEQYF. DNA of the CDR3: TGTGCCAGCAGCCAATTCGAGGCAAACGAGCAGTACTTC.

The chain recombines TRBV6-4 with TRBJ2-7; D may be TRBD1 (6 bases). Trimming shortened V by 3 bases and J by 0 bases, and 15 bases separated the two germline ends. Germline values: CDR1 MRHNA, CDR2 SNTAGT. The CDR3 consists of 16 residues. CDR3 DNA sequence: TGTGCCAGCAGTGATCGCGGGCAGGGGAACTCCTACGAGCAGTACTTC. It yields the protein CASSDRGQGNSYEQYF.